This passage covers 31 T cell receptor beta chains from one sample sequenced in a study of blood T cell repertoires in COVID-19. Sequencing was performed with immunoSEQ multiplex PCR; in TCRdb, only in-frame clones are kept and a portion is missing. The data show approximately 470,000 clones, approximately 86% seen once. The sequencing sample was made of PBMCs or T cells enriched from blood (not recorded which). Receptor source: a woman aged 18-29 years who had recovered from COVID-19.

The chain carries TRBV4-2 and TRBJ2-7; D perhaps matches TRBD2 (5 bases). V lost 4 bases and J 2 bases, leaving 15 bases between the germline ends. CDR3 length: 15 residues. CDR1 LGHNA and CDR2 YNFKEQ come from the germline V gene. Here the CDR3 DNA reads TGTGCCAGCAGCCCTTACGGGGTAACCGCCTACGAGCAGTACTTC. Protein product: CASSPYGVTAYEQYF.

Here the CDR3 reads CASSVLREEAFF. DNA for the CDR3: TGTGCCAGCAGCGTACTGAGGGAGGAAGCTTTCTTT. The chain recombines TRBV5-4 with TRBJ1-1; D call uncertain. Germline V CDR1 and CDR2: SGHNT, YYREEE (reference sequence). The CDR3 totals 12 residues. V lost 4 bases, J lost 8 bases, and 12 bases lay in between. Full variable domain (remainder filled in from reference TRBV5-4 and TRBJ1-1): ETGVTQSPTHLIKTRGQQVTLRCSSQSGHNTVSWYQQALGQGPQFIFQYYREEENGRGNFPPRFSGLQFPNYSSELNVNALELDDSALYLCASSVLREEAFFGQGTRLTVV.

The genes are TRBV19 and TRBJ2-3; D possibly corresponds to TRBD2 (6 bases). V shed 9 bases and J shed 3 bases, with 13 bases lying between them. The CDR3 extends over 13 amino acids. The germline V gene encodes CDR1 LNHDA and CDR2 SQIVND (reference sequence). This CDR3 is CASEKEGTDTQYF. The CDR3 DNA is TGTGCCAGCGAAAAGGAGGGGACAGATACGCAGTATTTT.

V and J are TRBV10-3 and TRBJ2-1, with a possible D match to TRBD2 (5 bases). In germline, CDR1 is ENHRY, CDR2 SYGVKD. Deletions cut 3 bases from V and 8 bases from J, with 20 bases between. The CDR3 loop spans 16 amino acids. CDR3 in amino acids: CAISEFGGAVRDEQFF. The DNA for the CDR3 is TGTGCCATCAGTGAATTCGGAGGTGCTGTCCGGGATGAGCAGTTCTTC.

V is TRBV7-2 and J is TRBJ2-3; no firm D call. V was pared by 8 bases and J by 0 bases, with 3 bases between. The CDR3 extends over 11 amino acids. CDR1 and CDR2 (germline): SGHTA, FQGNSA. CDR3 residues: CASRSTDTQYF. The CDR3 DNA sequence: TGTGCCAGCCGGAGCACAGATACGCAGTATTTT. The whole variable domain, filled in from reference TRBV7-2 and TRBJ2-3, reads GAGVSQSPSNKVTEKGKDVELRCDPISGHTALYWYRQSLGQGLEFLIYFQGNSAPDKSGLPSDRFSAERTGGSVSTLTIQRTQQEDSAVYLCASRSTDTQYFGPGTRLTVL.

The CDR3, as DNA: TGTGCCAGTAGTACCCGACTAGCGGGGGGCCCAGATACGCAGTATTTT. It encodes CASSTRLAGGPDTQYF. V and J are TRBV19 and TRBJ2-3, with 13 bases that match TRBD2. This CDR3 has 16 residues. CDR1 is LNHDA, CDR2 SQIVND, per germline (reference sequence). Germline trimming cut 4 bases from V and 4 bases from J; bases unmatched to any gene: 5.

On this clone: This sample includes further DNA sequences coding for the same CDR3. The DNA for the CDR3 is TGCGCCAGCAGCCTTCCCCCAGGGGATGGCTACACCTTC. Amino acids: CASSLPPGDGYTF. The chain carries TRBV5-1 and TRBJ1-2, with D tentatively TRBD1 (6 bases). Germline CDR1 reads SGHRS; CDR2 reads YFSETQ. V was shortened by 4 bases and J by 6 bases, with 13 bases between the two germline ends. The CDR3 loop spans 13 amino acids.

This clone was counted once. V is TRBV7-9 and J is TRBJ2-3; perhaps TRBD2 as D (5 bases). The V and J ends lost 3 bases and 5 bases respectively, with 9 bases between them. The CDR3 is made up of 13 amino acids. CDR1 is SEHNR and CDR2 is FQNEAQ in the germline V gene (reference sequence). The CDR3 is CASSLGVGDTQYF. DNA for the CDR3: TGTGCCAGCAGCTTGGGAGTGGGAGATACGCAGTATTTT.

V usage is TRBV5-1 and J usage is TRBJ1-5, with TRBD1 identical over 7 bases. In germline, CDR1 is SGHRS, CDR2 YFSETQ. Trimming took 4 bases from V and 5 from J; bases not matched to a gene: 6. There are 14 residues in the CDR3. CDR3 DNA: TGCGCCAGCAGCCCAGGGGGGAGCGATCAGCCCCAGCATTTT. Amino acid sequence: CASSPGGSDQPQHF.

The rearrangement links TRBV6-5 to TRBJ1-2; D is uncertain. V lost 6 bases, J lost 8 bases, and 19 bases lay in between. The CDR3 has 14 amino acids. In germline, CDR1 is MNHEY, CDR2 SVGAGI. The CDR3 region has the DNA TGTGCCAGCAGCACCCCGACCAAGATCGGGGGCTACACCTTC. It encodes CASSTPTKIGGYTF.

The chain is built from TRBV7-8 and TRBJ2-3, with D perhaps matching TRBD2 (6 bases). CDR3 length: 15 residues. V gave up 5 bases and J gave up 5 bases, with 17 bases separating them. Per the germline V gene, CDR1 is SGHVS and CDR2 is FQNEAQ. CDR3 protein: CASSRGRGLGDTQYF. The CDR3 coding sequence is TGTGCCAGCAGCCGAGGTCGGGGGTTGGGAGATACGCAGTATTTT.

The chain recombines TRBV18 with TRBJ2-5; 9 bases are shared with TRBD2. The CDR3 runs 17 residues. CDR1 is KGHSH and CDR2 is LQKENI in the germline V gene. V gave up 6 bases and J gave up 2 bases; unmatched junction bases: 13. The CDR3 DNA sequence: TGTGCCAGCTCGCCTTACCGCCCACTAGCGGGTCAAGAGACCCAGTACTTC. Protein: CASSPYRPLAGQETQYF.

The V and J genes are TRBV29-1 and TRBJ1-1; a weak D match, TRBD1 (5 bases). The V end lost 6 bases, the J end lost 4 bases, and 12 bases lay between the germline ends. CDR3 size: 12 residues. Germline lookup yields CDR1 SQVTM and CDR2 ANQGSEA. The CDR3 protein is CSVQGLGTEAFF. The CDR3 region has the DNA TGCAGCGTCCAGGGTTTGGGCACTGAAGCTTTCTTT.

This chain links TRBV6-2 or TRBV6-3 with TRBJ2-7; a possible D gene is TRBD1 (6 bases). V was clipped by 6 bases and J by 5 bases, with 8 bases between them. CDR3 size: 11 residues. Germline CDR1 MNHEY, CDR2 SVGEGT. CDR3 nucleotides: TGTGCCAGCAGCACAGGGAACGAGCAGTACTTC. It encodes CASSTGNEQYF.

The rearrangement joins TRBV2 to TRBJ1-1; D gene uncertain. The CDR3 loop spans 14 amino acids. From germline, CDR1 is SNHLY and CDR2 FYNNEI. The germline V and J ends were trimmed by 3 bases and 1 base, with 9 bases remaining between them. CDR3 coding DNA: TGTGCCAGCAGTGACGGTCTTACGAACACTGAAGCTTTCTTT. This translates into CASSDGLTNTEAFF.

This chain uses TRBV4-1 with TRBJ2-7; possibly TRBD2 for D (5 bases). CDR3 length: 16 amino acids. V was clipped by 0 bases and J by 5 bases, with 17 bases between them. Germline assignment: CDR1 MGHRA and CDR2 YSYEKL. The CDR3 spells CASSQDFGESRHEQYF. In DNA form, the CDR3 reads TGCGCCAGCAGCCAAGATTTCGGGGAGAGCCGCCACGAGCAGTACTTC.

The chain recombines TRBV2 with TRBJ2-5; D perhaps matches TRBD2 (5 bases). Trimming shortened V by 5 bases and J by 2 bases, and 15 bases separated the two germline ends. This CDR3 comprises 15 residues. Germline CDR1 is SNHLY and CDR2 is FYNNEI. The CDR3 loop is CASSTRLSGQETQYF. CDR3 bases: TGTGCCAGCAGTACTCGTTTATCGGGACAAGAGACCCAGTACTTC.

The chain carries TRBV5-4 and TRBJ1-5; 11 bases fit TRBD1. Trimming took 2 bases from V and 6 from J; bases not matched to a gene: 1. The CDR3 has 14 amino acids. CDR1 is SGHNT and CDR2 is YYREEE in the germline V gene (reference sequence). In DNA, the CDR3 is TGTGCCAGCAGCTTCGGGACAGGGGGTCAGCCCCAGCATTTT. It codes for CASSFGTGGQPQHF.

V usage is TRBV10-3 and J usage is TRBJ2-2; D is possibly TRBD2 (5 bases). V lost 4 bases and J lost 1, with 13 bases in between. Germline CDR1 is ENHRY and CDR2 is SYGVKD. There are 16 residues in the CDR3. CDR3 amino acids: CAISVEGRMNTGELFF. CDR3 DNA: TGTGCCATCAGTGTAGAGGGAAGGATGAACACCGGGGAGCTGTTTTTT.

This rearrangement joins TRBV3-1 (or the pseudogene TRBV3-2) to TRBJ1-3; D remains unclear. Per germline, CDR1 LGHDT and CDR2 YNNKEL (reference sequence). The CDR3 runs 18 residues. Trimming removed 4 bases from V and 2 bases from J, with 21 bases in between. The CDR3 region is CASSRPSVAVSTGNTIYF. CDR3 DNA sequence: TGTGCCAGCAGCCGCCCCTCCGTCGCGGTCTCTACTGGAAACACCATATATTTT.

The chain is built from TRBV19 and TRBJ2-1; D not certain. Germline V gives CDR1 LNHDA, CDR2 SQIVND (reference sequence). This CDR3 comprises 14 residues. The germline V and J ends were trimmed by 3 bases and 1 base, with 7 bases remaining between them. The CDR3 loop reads CASSMRVSYNEQFF. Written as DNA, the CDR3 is TGTGCCAGTAGTATGAGAGTATCCTACAATGAGCAGTTCTTC.

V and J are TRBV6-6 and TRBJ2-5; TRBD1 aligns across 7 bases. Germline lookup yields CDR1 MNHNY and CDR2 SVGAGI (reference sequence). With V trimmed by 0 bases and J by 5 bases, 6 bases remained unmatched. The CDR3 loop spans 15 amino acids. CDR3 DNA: TGTGCCAGCAGTTACTCGAAGGGGGCCGACGAGACCCAGTACTTC. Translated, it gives CASSYSKGADETQYF.

Written as DNA, the CDR3 is TGTGCCATCAGTGACTCGGACAGGGGTTTTAGCTATGGCTACACCTTC. It yields the protein CAISDSDRGFSYGYTF. J is TRBJ1-2 and V is TRBV10-3; 9 positions match TRBD1. The germline V gene has CDR1 ENHRY and CDR2 SYGVKD. The CDR3 is 16 amino acids. The V segment lost 3 bases and the J segment 4 bases; nucleotides outside the gene matches: 9.

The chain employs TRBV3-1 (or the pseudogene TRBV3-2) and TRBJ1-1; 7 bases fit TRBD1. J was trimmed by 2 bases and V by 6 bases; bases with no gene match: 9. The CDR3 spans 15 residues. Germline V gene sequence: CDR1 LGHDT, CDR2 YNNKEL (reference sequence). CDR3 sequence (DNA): TGTGCCAGCAGTCTAGGGGGCACGGCTAACACTGAAGCTTTCTTT. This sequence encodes CASSLGGTANTEAFF.

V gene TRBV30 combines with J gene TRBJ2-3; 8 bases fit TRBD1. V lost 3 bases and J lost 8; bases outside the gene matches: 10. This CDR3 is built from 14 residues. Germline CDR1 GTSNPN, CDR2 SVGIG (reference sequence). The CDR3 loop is CAWSGQGGRATQYF. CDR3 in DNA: TGTGCCTGGAGCGGACAGGGAGGTAGGGCTACGCAGTATTTT.

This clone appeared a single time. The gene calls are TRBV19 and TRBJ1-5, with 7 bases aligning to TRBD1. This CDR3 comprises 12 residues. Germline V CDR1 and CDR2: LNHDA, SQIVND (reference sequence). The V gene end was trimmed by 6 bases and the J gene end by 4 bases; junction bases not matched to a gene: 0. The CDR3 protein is CASRQGNQPQHF. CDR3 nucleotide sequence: TGTGCCAGTAGACAGGGGAATCAGCCCCAGCATTTT. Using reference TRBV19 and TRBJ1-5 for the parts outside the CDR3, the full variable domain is DGGITQSPKYLFRKEGQNVTLSCEQNLNHDAMYWYRQDPGQGLRLIYYSQIVNDFQKGDIAEGYSVSREKKESFPLTVTSAQKNPTAFYLCASRQGNQPQHFGDGTRLSIL.

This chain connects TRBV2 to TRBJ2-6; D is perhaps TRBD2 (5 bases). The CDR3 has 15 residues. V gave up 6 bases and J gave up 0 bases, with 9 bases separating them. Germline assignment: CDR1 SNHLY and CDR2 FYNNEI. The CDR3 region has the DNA TGTGCCAGCAGGGACTCCAACTCTGGGGCCAACGTCCTGACTTTC. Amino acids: CASRDSNSGANVLTF.

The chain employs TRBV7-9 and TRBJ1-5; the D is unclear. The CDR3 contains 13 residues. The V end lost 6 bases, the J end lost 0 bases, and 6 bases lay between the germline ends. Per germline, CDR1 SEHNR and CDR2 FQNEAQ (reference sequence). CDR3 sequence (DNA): TGTGCCAGCAGTATAAATAGCAATCAGCCCCAGCATTTT. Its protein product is CASSINSNQPQHF.

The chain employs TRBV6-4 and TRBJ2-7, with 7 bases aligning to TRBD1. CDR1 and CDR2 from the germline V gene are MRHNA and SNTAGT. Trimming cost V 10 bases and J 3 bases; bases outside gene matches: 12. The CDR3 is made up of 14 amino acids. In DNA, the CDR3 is TGTGCCATCTACCCGGGACAGCGACACTACGAGCAGTACTTC. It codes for CAIYPGQRHYEQYF.

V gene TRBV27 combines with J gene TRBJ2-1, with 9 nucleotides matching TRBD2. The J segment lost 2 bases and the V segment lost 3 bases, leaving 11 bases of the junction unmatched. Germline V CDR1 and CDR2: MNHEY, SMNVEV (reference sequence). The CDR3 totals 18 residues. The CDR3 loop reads CASSFRPGGGVTYNEQFF. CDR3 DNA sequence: TGTGCCAGCAGTTTCCGCCCTGGCGGGGGGGTCACCTACAATGAGCAGTTCTTC.

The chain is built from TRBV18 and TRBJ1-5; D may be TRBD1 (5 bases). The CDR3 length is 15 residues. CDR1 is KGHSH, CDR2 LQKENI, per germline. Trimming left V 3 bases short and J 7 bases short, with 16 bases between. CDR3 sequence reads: CASSPWGGSEQPQHF. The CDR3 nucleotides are TGTGCCAGCTCACCCTGGGGGGGATCGGAGCAGCCCCAGCATTTT.